This T cell receptor beta chain derives from a study of molecular identifiers for immune sequencing clone quantification. Methods described previously were used for bulk TCR libraries, and listed TCR primers were applied. MiXCR, applied by TCRdb to the PCR reads, yields one record per CDR3 protein. This sample yields 85,000 to 90,000 distinct CDR3 sequences, of which around 20% are seen a single time; roughly 0.85% belongs to the top ten. The authors gated naive CD8 T cells as CD8+CD4-CCR7+CD45RA+ for sorting. CDR3 length: 17 residues. Concerning this clonotype itself: At one of its ends the junction is not consistent with the germline gene, which may arise from a read error.

This chain uses TRBV5-3 with TRBJ1-1; weak D call: TRBD1 (6 bases). TRBV5-3 is noted as an ORF with a role that remains uncertain. The receptor was isolated from a human donor in good health. Some libraries in this study had Jurkat cell RNA spiked in. What was sequenced was naive CD8+ T cells from blood, with Jurkat cell RNA spiked in. Subset reported: FACS-sorted CD8+CD4-CCR7+CD45RA+ naive T cells. CDR3 amino acids: CASSFIKSRTENTEAFF. Written as DNA, the CDR3 is TGTGCCAGCAGCTTTATCAAATCACGGACAGAGAACACTGAAGCTTTCTTT.